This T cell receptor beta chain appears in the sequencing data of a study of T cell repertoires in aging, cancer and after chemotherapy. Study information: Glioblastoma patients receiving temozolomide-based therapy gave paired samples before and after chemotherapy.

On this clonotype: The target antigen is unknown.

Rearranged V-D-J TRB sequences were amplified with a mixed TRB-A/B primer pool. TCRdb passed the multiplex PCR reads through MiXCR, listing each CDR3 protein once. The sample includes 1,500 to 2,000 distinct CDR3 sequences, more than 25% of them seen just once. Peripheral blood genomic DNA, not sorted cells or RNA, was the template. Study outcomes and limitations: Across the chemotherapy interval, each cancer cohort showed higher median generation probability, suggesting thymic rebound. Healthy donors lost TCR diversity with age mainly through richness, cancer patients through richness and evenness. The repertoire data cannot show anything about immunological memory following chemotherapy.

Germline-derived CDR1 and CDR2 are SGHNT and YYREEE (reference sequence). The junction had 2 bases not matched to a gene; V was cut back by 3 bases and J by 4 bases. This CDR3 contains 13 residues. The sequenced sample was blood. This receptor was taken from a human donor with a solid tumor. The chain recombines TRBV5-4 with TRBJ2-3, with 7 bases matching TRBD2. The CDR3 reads CASSWEGPDTQYF. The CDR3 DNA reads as TGTGCCAGCAGCTGGGAGGGACCAGATACGCAGTATTTT.